Shown below are 2 T cell receptor beta chains from a single sample sequenced in a study of cytomegalovirus exposure and HLA in healthy donors. The PCR was carried out with 60 Vbeta primers and 13 Jbeta primers. Method: immunoSEQ multiplex PCR; TCRdb's copy keeps in-frame clones and lacks some. The sample shows around 99,000 clones, 76% of them seen only once. Material: PBMCs. Every receptor here comes from a woman between 45 and 65 years old in good health and CMV-seropositive.

The V gene is TRBV10-3, the J gene TRBJ2-1; D unresolved. The CDR3 consists of 13 residues. The ends were cut back, 6 bases at V and 0 bases at J, with 6 bases in the middle. Per germline, CDR1 ENHRY and CDR2 SYGVKD. CDR3 bases: TGTGCCATCAGGGGCAGCTCCTACAATGAGCAGTTCTTC. Protein sequence: CAIRGSSYNEQFF.

The chain combines TRBV10-3 with TRBJ2-5; 9 positions match TRBD1. The CDR3 has 14 amino acids. Germline V gene sequence: CDR1 ENHRY, CDR2 SYGVKD. The V and J ends lost 6 bases and 0 bases, in that order; junction bases with no gene match: 2. The CDR3 is CAIRTGGDQETQYF. Written as DNA, the CDR3 is TGTGCCATCAGGACAGGGGGGGACCAAGAGACCCAGTACTTC.